Included here is one T cell receptor beta chain sequence, with context. Its antigen is still unknown. No per-base quality is available; no much larger clone lies one base away. Libraries were made using the immunoSEQ multiplex PCR assay. The multiplex PCR relied on a mix of 60 forward primers for TCR Vbeta segments and 13 reverse primers for TCR Jbeta segments. The CDR3 region of rearranged TCR beta genes was amplified from genomic DNA by a multiplex PCR assay. The Illumina HiSeq System was used to sequence the amplified TCR beta libraries as 87-base-pair reads. Turning to the authors' computational methods: Across the 666 repertoires, a later analysis counted roughly 84 million unique TCR beta chains, 9 million to 14 million of which were shared by at least two donors. Raw reads were error-corrected and collapsed into unique sequences by a nearest-neighbor algorithm in which closely related sequences were merged to remove PCR and sequencing errors. V, D and J gene segments were assigned by aligning CDR3 sequences to IMGT reference sequences. For a sequence to be retained, a match of at least six nucleotides was required to both a V gene segment and a J gene segment. A rearrangement counted as productive if the CDR3 had no stop codons and remained in frame with V and J, and every other rearrangement counted as non-productive. CDR3 was defined according to IMGT convention as the region running from the second conserved V-encoded cysteine to the conserved J-encoded phenylalanine. In an earlier analysis of more than 550 of the donors, sequences lacking an unambiguous match to a single V gene segment were excluded. In an earlier analysis of about 590 of the donors, a V segment was called functional when productive rearrangements were above 56.7%, and segregating when the standard deviation between donors exceeded 5%. To diagnose cytomegalovirus status from the catalog of TCR beta chain sequences, a statistical classification framework was built. In a later analysis, V and J genes were assigned by comparing TCR nucleotide sequences against IMGT/GENE-DB human TR gene sequences. In a later analysis, CDR3 sequences and most-parsimonious VDJ recombination scenarios were assigned using the TCRdist pipeline. A later analysis defined each TCR beta chain by its CDR3 amino acid sequence plus V-gene family, and excluded reads lacking a unique V-gene family. To address suspected cross-contamination and a sequencing artifact, a later analysis removed 592 highly shared, low-generation-probability nucleotide sequences. A later analysis calculated a clonal expansion index for each public chain from normalized within-repertoire ranks of inferred template counts. In a later analysis, generation probabilities were computed with a VDJ recombination model fitted to out-of-frame rearrangements, and the resulting probabilities were checked against IGoR. In a later analysis, hypergeometric tests were used to score TCR-TCR, TCR-HLA and TCR-CMV co-occurrence, with a repertoire-size bias correction applied to TCR pairs. To estimate false discovery rates, a later analysis permuted the HLA or CMV assignments 20 times. In a later analysis, co-occurring TCRs were grouped with DBSCAN, and TCRdist sequence similarity was added when clustering was performed within HLA-allele-positive subsets. Repertoires with fewer than 30,000 or more than 120,000 public chains were left out of co-occurrence clustering, as were a handful of repertoires with anomalous nucleotide sharing. TCRdb re-hosts the immuneACCESS table, in-frame sequences only. Its copies lack some clones; in the studies checked, an unresolved V gene accounts for under half of them, and the cause for the rest is not known. Clonal size and the V and J genes are those of that table, whereas D and trimming came from the DNA. Counted in this sample were about 130,000 clones; more than 80% of them appeared once. Jointly, the top ten make up 1% of the sample.

These data originate in a study of cytomegalovirus exposure and HLA in healthy donors (dated by TCRdb to 2017 to 2019). Regarding the study in general: An earlier analysis of approximately 640 of the donors reported roughly 300 Gb of sequence data and roughly 110 million unique TCR beta sequences from about 179 million T cells. The study combined high-throughput TCR immunosequencing, statistical association of individual TCRs with disease status, and machine learning to predict cytomegalovirus infection status. Donor age, sex, ethnicity and CMV serostatus were collected together with the repertoire data. The study aimed to test whether cataloging public T cell receptors could reveal signatures of past pathogen exposure. The genetic ancestry cluster associated with self-reported Caucasian donors included around four fifths of the 398 genotyped donors. The number of typed donors differed by locus: 629-630 for A, B, C, DRB1 and DQB1; 522 for DQA1; 606 for DPA1; and roughly 450 for DPB1. To decide whether each TCR beta V gene segment behaved as functional or pseudogenic, an earlier analysis of some 600 of the donors relied on high-throughput TCR beta sequencing. Class I and class II HLA loci were covered by the typing at four-digit resolution. To study patterns of TCR occurrence, a later analysis re-analyzed previously published TCR beta repertoires from several hundred donors and added high-resolution HLA genotyping. Because of strong linkage in the cohort, four or five DR-DQ haplotypes were treated as single units for association and clustering. In the later analysis, no new phenotypic data were used to find candidate immune exposures; instead, reliance was placed on TCR beta sequences and their occurrence across donors. Approximately 310 gigabases of sequencing data and approximately 84 million unique TCR sequences were included in an early release covering about 700 HLA-typed donors. The T cell repertoires of about 700 subjects were profiled by immunosequencing and related to cytomegalovirus serostatus. A later genetic analysis used genome-wide SNP genotypes for about 55% of the 666 donors, treating that subset as a discovery cohort. Every discovery cohort repertoire had been produced on one sequencing platform. Along with the roughly 670-subject first cohort, a separate validation cohort of 120 different subjects was used. Among roughly 400 genotyped donors of the cohort, an average of 235,054 unique TCR beta nucleotide sequences were sequenced per donor, around 20% of them non-productive.

General study outcomes and caveats: CMV serostatus was the only immune exposure information available for the cohort. In the study, 150 to 200 TCR beta chains were listed as associated with cytomegalovirus. An association between a missense DCLRE1C variant and V-gene and J-gene trimming of TCR beta chains was found in a later genetic analysis and replicated in an independent cohort. A further reported finding was that TCR beta sequences accurately predicted the HLA-A and HLA-B alleles for most subjects in the first cohort. An earlier analysis of some 590 of the donors showed that most TCR beta V segments appeared in productive rearrangements either about 87% or about 30% of the time, which broadly matched IMGT annotations. In a later analysis, around 15,000 TCR beta sequences were associated with specific HLA alleles at a false discovery rate of 0.05. Assigning TCR associations to individual alleles was difficult when HLA alleles, especially DR and DQ, strongly co-occurred. In this cohort, only TCR beta chains were sequenced, and detectable features were limited by the absence of alpha or paired-chain data. A later analysis reported that several top co-occurrence clusters appeared linked to parvovirus B19, influenza, CMV and Epstein-Barr virus. Sequencing depth was assumed to be roughly uniform across donors in the presence/absence analyses, though that assumption may not hold. A cluster of highly shared sequence variants was judged likely to be a technical artifact of the sequencing pipeline. In a later analysis, TCR association rates were found to vary across HLA loci, with the most associated TCRs seen for DRB1 alleles and the fewest for HLA-C alleles. In a later genetic analysis, fewer N-insertions in productive TCRs were reported among donors in an Asian-associated ancestry cluster than the approximately 670-donor mean. While some public TCRs were present in many individuals, most TCR sequences turned up only very rarely across donors. The 87-base-pair reads could not distinguish some IMGT-functional V segments, including TRBV6-2 and TRBV6-3, so those segments were excluded. Compared with equally common non-associated chains, HLA-associated TCR beta chains in a later analysis were more clonally expanded and had lower generation probabilities. In vitro tests confirmed that a few of the cytomegalovirus-associated TCR beta chains recognize cytomegalovirus antigens. Linkage disequilibrium might explain the correlated functional status among segregating V segments, but an unknown experimental factor could not be ruled out. The earlier analysis of approximately 560 of the donors excluded about 16 rarely observed V segments, including chromosome 9 orphons, because counts were too low. In both the original and validation cohorts, the classifier was reported to diagnose cytomegalovirus status with high specificity and sensitivity. Because HLA typing was unavailable for some donors at each locus, only the typed subset was used in association tests. The authors suggested that the approach could potentially be generalized to other disease states and immunological phenotypes. According to a later analysis, most CMV-associated TCR beta chains appeared to be HLA-restricted, and the HLA associations seemed to be driven largely by CMV exposure.

The cohort comprised 666 healthy bone marrow donors. At the time of sampling, every cohort member was nominally healthy, though immune exposures that went unrecorded were likely present. The donor was CMV seronegative and was included in the group of about 350 seronegative cohort members. Each donor provided a peripheral blood sample, and peripheral blood mononuclear cells were used for TCR beta sequencing. The Qiagen DNeasy Blood Extraction Kit was used to extract genomic DNA from the blood cell samples. Spanning cysteine to phenylalanine, the CDR3 consists of 12 amino acids. The read is trimmed to its CDR3 DNA, 36 bases read in frame from base 1. Reading the germline V gene gives CDR1 SGHRS and CDR2 YFSETQ. V is cut by 4 bases and J by 7 bases, and the space between the germline ends is 11 bases.

The clonotype originates from a middle-aged man in good health and CMV-seronegative. Recombination connected TRBV5-1 to TRBJ1-2; TRBD1 might be the D gene, on 6 matching bases. The sample consisted of PBMCs. The CDR3 region has the sequence CASSPGVGGYTF. The nucleotide sequence reads as follows: TGCGCCAGCAGCCCAGGGGTAGGTGGCTACACCTTC.